The entry below describes one T cell receptor beta chain. Other nucleotide sequences from this sample produce the same CDR3. Original processing notes: Reference gene primer amplification yielded estimated nucleated cell counts. Profiling relied on immunoSEQ multiplex PCR, and the TCRdb table lists in-frame clones only, not all of them. The V and J calls and clone size were taken over from that table, and D and trimming were inferred from the DNA. The table has nearly 200,000 clones, about nine tenths seen once. V lost 3 bases and J lost 0; bases outside the gene matches: 4. This CDR3 is built from 15 residues. Germline-derived CDR1 and CDR2 are SGHRS and YFSETQ. The data stem from a study of blood T cell repertoires in COVID-19. Study-wide context: T cells, B-cell-depleted T cells, or PBMCs provided the cDNA or gDNA that served as material.

This clonotype was sampled from a woman in her 70s with acute or convalescent COVID-19. J is TRBJ1-1 and V is TRBV5-1, with TRBD1 matching 8 bases. Sample: peripheral blood. CDR3 sequence (DNA): TGCGCCAGCAGCTCTTGGACAGGGCTGAACACTGAAGCTTTCTTT. It codes for CASSSWTGLNTEAFF.